Listed below are T cell receptor beta chains from one sample, sequenced in a study of T-cell memory formation after mild COVID-19. TCRdb called the 5' RACE reads again in MiXCR, with one record for every CDR3 protein. The sample shows about 470,000 distinct CDR3 sequences, approximately 18% of them seen only once. Material for sequencing was PBMCs or a T cell subset sorted from them (not recorded which). The receptors were sampled from an adult woman who had mild COVID-19 (a few samples of this study predate the infection). Cell type and time point are not known. Both conserved end residues are part of each CDR3. Each record gives: D gene, J gene, CDR3 length, V gene, CDR3 protein. D genes are given only for firm matches.

D gene: TRBD2; J gene: TRBJ2-2; CDR3 length: 16; V gene: TRBV7-9; CDR3 protein: CASSSLAGLHTGELFF
D gene: NA; J gene: TRBJ1-2; CDR3 length: 13; V gene: TRBV5-6; CDR3 protein: CASSFPGDSGYTF
D gene: TRBD2; J gene: TRBJ2-7; CDR3 length: 13; V gene: TRBV7-9; CDR3 protein: CASSYNRGDEQYF
D gene: NA; J gene: TRBJ1-5; CDR3 length: 14; V gene: TRBV3-1; CDR3 protein: CASSQVQGGQPQHF
D gene: NA; J gene: TRBJ1-5; CDR3 length: 12; V gene: TRBV20-1; CDR3 protein: CSARAPSGPQHF
D gene: NA; J gene: TRBJ2-2; CDR3 length: 17; V gene: TRBV27; CDR3 protein: CASSFTSGDPNTGELFF
D gene: NA; J gene: TRBJ2-1; CDR3 length: 13; V gene: TRBV19; CDR3 protein: CASSKLAGNEQFF
D gene: NA; J gene: TRBJ2-7; CDR3 length: 15; V gene: TRBV19; CDR3 protein: CASSIVIGPSYEQYF
D gene: NA; J gene: TRBJ1-1; CDR3 length: 14; V gene: TRBV19; CDR3 protein: CASSPWLGGTEAFF
D gene: NA; J gene: TRBJ2-7; CDR3 length: 11; V gene: TRBV12-3/TRBV12-4; CDR3 protein: CASSTFYEQYF
D gene: NA; J gene: TRBJ2-3; CDR3 length: 18; V gene: TRBV2; CDR3 protein: CASSGVAAAPGSTDTQYF
D gene: NA; J gene: TRBJ1-1; CDR3 length: 12; V gene: TRBV5-5; CDR3 protein: CASTLPITEAFF
D gene: NA; J gene: TRBJ1-3; CDR3 length: 14; V gene: TRBV7-6; CDR3 protein: CASSLSLSGNTIYF
D gene: TRBD1; J gene: TRBJ1-1; CDR3 length: 12; V gene: TRBV29-1; CDR3 protein: CSVEGDSREAFF
D gene: TRBD1; J gene: TRBJ2-5; CDR3 length: 15; V gene: TRBV6-5; CDR3 protein: CASSWGQGPTETQYF
D gene: TRBD1; J gene: TRBJ2-7; CDR3 length: 15; V gene: TRBV5-6; CDR3 protein: CASSLWDRDTYEQYF
D gene: TRBD2; J gene: TRBJ2-1; CDR3 length: 14; V gene: TRBV11-2; CDR3 protein: CASSKPWTSDEQFF
D gene: NA; J gene: TRBJ1-5; CDR3 length: 13; V gene: TRBV5-6; CDR3 protein: CASSFQSNQPQHF
D gene: NA; J gene: TRBJ2-2; CDR3 length: 15; V gene: TRBV30; CDR3 protein: CACLTRDGYTGELFF
D gene: NA; J gene: TRBJ2-1; CDR3 length: 16; V gene: TRBV24-1; CDR3 protein: CATSDRNRDVRDEQFF
D gene: TRBD1; J gene: TRBJ1-5; CDR3 length: 14; V gene: TRBV19; CDR3 protein: CASSSLTGAQPQHF
D gene: TRBD1; J gene: TRBJ1-2; CDR3 length: 17; V gene: TRBV6-2/TRBV6-3; CDR3 protein: CASSYSEDRGPLGGYTF
D gene: TRBD1; J gene: TRBJ2-7; CDR3 length: 14; V gene: TRBV9; CDR3 protein: CASSVAGGTNEQYF
D gene: NA; J gene: TRBJ2-1; CDR3 length: 14; V gene: TRBV7-3; CDR3 protein: CASSSPGSYNEQFF
D gene: NA; J gene: TRBJ1-1; CDR3 length: 16; V gene: TRBV2; CDR3 protein: CASSEEGNGMNTEAFF
D gene: NA; J gene: TRBJ2-5; CDR3 length: 13; V gene: TRBV12-3/TRBV12-4; CDR3 protein: CASRQGTSETQYF
D gene: NA; J gene: TRBJ2-3; CDR3 length: 13; V gene: TRBV29-1; CDR3 protein: CSVAISETDTQYF
D gene: NA; J gene: TRBJ1-1; CDR3 length: 13; V gene: TRBV12-3/TRBV12-4; CDR3 protein: CASSESLNTEAFF
D gene: NA; J gene: TRBJ1-2; CDR3 length: 17; V gene: TRBV7-2; CDR3 protein: CASSLSGSLGRTYGYTF
D gene: TRBD1; J gene: TRBJ2-3; CDR3 length: 14; V gene: TRBV18; CDR3 protein: CASSPGQGVDTQYF
D gene: TRBD1; J gene: TRBJ2-7; CDR3 length: 15; V gene: TRBV9; CDR3 protein: CASSVDRGPSYEQYF
D gene: NA; J gene: TRBJ2-5; CDR3 length: 13; V gene: TRBV7-2; CDR3 protein: CASSFSVLETQYF
D gene: TRBD1; J gene: TRBJ2-2; CDR3 length: 14; V gene: TRBV10-3; CDR3 protein: CAIQGQGGAGELFF
D gene: TRBD2; J gene: TRBJ2-1; CDR3 length: 14; V gene: TRBV27; CDR3 protein: CASKIAGAYNEQFF
D gene: NA; J gene: TRBJ1-2; CDR3 length: 12; V gene: TRBV3-1; CDR3 protein: CASSQRGHGYTF
D gene: NA; J gene: TRBJ2-5; CDR3 length: 15; V gene: TRBV20-1; CDR3 protein: CSARGPAGDKETQYF
D gene: NA; J gene: TRBJ2-5; CDR3 length: 13; V gene: TRBV5-1; CDR3 protein: CASSPTLRETQYF
D gene: TRBD1; J gene: TRBJ2-3; CDR3 length: 19; V gene: TRBV4-1; CDR3 protein: CASSPSRDRIDLPQDTQYF
D gene: TRBD1; J gene: TRBJ1-6; CDR3 length: 15; V gene: TRBV4-2; CDR3 protein: CASSQPGQRNSPLHF
D gene: NA; J gene: TRBJ2-7; CDR3 length: 18; V gene: TRBV21-1; CDR3 protein: CASSPRSSGSLPSYEQYF
D gene: NA; J gene: TRBJ2-1; CDR3 length: 21; V gene: TRBV6-2/TRBV6-3; CDR3 protein: CASSYSKYRTGGVGSYNEQFF
D gene: NA; J gene: TRBJ2-6; CDR3 length: 15; V gene: TRBV20-1; CDR3 protein: CSARAFGARGNVLTF
D gene: TRBD1; J gene: TRBJ1-4; CDR3 length: 12; V gene: TRBV3-1; CDR3 protein: CASSQGQRYPTF
D gene: NA; J gene: TRBJ1-2; CDR3 length: 11; V gene: TRBV25-1; CDR3 protein: CASSALYGYTF
D gene: NA; J gene: TRBJ2-3; CDR3 length: 16; V gene: TRBV7-9; CDR3 protein: CASSPTGSPSTDTQYF
D gene: NA; J gene: TRBJ1-5; CDR3 length: 15; V gene: TRBV27; CDR3 protein: CASSLTHLSNQPQHF
D gene: TRBD2; J gene: TRBJ2-7; CDR3 length: 15; V gene: TRBV5-1; CDR3 protein: CASSLVASGDYEQYF